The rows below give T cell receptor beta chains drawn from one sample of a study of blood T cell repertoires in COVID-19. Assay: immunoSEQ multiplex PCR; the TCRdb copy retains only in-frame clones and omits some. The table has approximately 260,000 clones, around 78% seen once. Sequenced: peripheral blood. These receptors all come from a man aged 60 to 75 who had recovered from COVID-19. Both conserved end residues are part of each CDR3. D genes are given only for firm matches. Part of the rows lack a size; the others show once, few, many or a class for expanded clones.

TGTGCCAGCTCCTGGGGGGGCTCTGGGGCCAACGTCCTGACTTTC CASSWGGSGANVLTF TRBJ2-6 - TRBD2 TRBV27
TGTGCCAGCAGGAGGAGTGGGTCGAACACCGGGGAGCTGTTTTTT CASRRSGSNTGELFF TRBJ2-2 - - TRBV2
TGTGCCACCAGCAGTCGCGGACAGGGCAGCTCCTATAATTCACCCCTCCACTTT CATSSRGQGSSYNSPLHF TRBJ1-6 - TRBD1 TRBV15
TGCGCCAGCAGGCGGGAGGGCCTGGTCGGGGAGCTGTTTTTT CASRREGLVGELFF TRBJ2-2 - TRBD2 TRBV10-2
TGTGCCAGCAGCAAAGTTGGCGGGGGGCTAAGTAGGGATACGCAGTATTTT CASSKVGGGLSRDTQYF TRBJ2-3 - - TRBV21-1
TGTGCCAGCAGCCCTGGCGGGGGCCCTGGGGCCAACGTCCTGACTTTC CASSPGGGPGANVLTF TRBJ2-6 once - TRBV4-2
TGTGCCAGCAGCTTTGGCCCGGGGGTGCATGAGCAGTTCTTC CASSFGPGVHEQFF TRBJ2-1 - - TRBV7-6
TGTGCTAGCAGCTTAGGGACAGGGGGCTACAGTGAGCAGTTCTTC CASSLGTGGYSEQFF TRBJ2-1 - TRBD1 TRBV7-7
TGTGCCAGCAGCTCCATGGGGAGGGGATATGGCTACACCTTC CASSSMGRGYGYTF TRBJ1-2 - - TRBV5-5
TGCGCCAGCAGCCAAGTGGGACTAGGTGGTTACGAGCAGTACTTC CASSQVGLGGYEQYF TRBJ2-7 - TRBD2 TRBV4-1
TGCGCCAGCAGCCAAGTACGGGTTCCCAGATCCGACTATGGCTACACCTTC CASSQVRVPRSDYGYTF TRBJ1-2 - - TRBV4-1
TGTGCCAGCAGCGGGGAGGGCTATGGCTACACCTTC CASSGEGYGYTF TRBJ1-2 - - TRBV11-2
TGTGCCAGCAGCGTAGCCGGGGGGCTCGAAAAACTGTTTTTT CASSVAGGLEKLFF TRBJ1-4 - - TRBV9
TGCAGCGTTGAAGACCCCGGGAGGGGGAACACTGAAGCTTTCTTT CSVEDPGRGNTEAFF TRBJ1-1 - - TRBV29-1
TGTGCCAGCAGCCTCGGACAGGGTTGGAATGAAAAACTGTTTTTT CASSLGQGWNEKLFF TRBJ1-4 - TRBD1 TRBV9
TGCGCCAGCAGAGAGGACAGCTACGAGCAGTACTTC CASREDSYEQYF TRBJ2-7 - - TRBV5-1
TGTGCCAGCACCGGGACTCAAGAGACCCAGTACTTC CASTGTQETQYF TRBJ2-5 - - TRBV6-5
TGCGCCAGCAGCCCGATAGGGGTTGGCGAAAAACTGTTTTTT CASSPIGVGEKLFF TRBJ1-4 - - TRBV4-1
TGCGCCAGCAGCTTGATGGGGGGAGCGAACACCGGGGAGCTGTTTTTT CASSLMGGANTGELFF TRBJ2-2 - - TRBV5-1
TGTGCCAGTAGTATTCGACAAAATCAGCCCCAGCATTTT CASSIRQNQPQHF TRBJ1-5 - - TRBV19
TGTGCCAGCAGCGTAGTCGGTACAGGGAATTCACCCCTCCACTTT CASSVVGTGNSPLHF TRBJ1-6 - - TRBV9
TGTGCCAGCAGTGAAGAGCACTTAAGAGGGCAGTATTTT CASSEEHLRGQYF TRBJ2-3 - - TRBV2
TGTGCCAGCAGCGCCGGGATTAGCAATCAGCCCCAGCATTTT CASSAGISNQPQHF TRBJ1-5 - - TRBV3-1/TRBV3-2
TGCGCCAGCAGCCCCCGCCAACAGGTGGGTATGGTCGGCACAGATACGCAGTATTTT CASSPRQQVGMVGTDTQYF TRBJ2-3 - - TRBV4-1
TGTGCCAGCAGCCAAGATATTGAGCAGTTCTTC CASSQDIEQFF TRBJ2-1 few - TRBV4-2
TGCGCCAGCAGCGACCGGACTAGCGGGGGCCTCAATGAGCAGTTCTTC CASSDRTSGGLNEQFF TRBJ2-1 - TRBD2 TRBV5-1
TGTGCCAGCAGTTACTCGGCAGGTCCTTTGGGCACTGAAGCTTTCTTT CASSYSAGPLGTEAFF TRBJ1-1 once - TRBV6-5
TGTGCCAGCAGTTACATGGGACTAGCGGCCGGGGAGCTGTTTTTT CASSYMGLAAGELFF TRBJ2-2 - TRBD2 TRBV6-2/TRBV6-3
TGTGCCAGCAGCTTACCGGGACTAGCGTTAGACAATGAGCAGTTCTTC CASSLPGLALDNEQFF TRBJ2-1 few TRBD2 TRBV7-9
TGTGCCAGCGATACATTCCGGACTAGCGGTCAAGAGACCCAGTACTTC CASDTFRTSGQETQYF TRBJ2-5 - TRBD2 TRBV18
TGCGCCAGCAGCCCAAGACAGGATCAGGCCGGGGAGCTGTTTTTT CASSPRQDQAGELFF TRBJ2-2 - - TRBV5-1
TGTGCCAGCAGCTTAGAACTTACCAATTCACCCCTCCACTTT CASSLELTNSPLHF TRBJ1-6 - - TRBV7-9
TGCGCCAGCAGCCAAGAACTGGACAGGGGTACCAGGACTAATGAAAAACTGTTTTTT CASSQELDRGTRTNEKLFF TRBJ1-4 - TRBD1 TRBV4-1
TGCGCCAGCAGCCAATTTGGACAGTATGGCTACACCTTC CASSQFGQYGYTF TRBJ1-2 - - TRBV4-1
TGTGCCAGCTCACCAGGGCAGTTTCAGCCCCAGCATTTT CASSPGQFQPQHF TRBJ1-5 - - TRBV18
TGTGCCACCAGCCGTGGACAGGCTACCTACGAGCAGTACTTC CATSRGQATYEQYF TRBJ2-7 - TRBD1 TRBV15
TGTGCCAGCAGTCCCTCAGGGACTCGGGGCAATCAGCCCCAGCATTTT CASSPSGTRGNQPQHF TRBJ1-5 once - TRBV27
TGCGCCAGCAGCTTGTCTTCTCAAGAGACCCAGTACTTC CASSLSSQETQYF TRBJ2-5 - - TRBV5-1
TGTGCTACGGGCAGGGCCCGCGAGCAGTACTTC CATGRAREQYF TRBJ2-7 - - TRBV30
TGTGCCAGCAGCCCATACGGGACTCTCACCGGGGAGCTGTTTTTT CASSPYGTLTGELFF TRBJ2-2 - - TRBV3-1/TRBV3-2
TGCGCCAGCAGCCCAAGCCGGGGACAGGGGGCTGGGACCGGGGAGCTGTTTTTT CASSPSRGQGAGTGELFF TRBJ2-2 - TRBD1 TRBV5-1